This TCR beta chain was recovered during a study of OX40 agonist ivuxolimab in advanced cancers. Context from the whole study: The costimulatory receptor OX40 (CD134) was targeted by ivuxolimab, a fully human IgG2 agonistic monoclonal antibody. Among the roughly 54 dose-escalation patients, about 19 had hepatocellular carcinoma, about 15 melanoma, 9 renal cell carcinoma and 9 head and neck cancer. The purpose of peripheral TCRbeta sequencing was to test whether ivuxolimab changed TCR sequence diversity and led to clonal T-cell expansion. Intravenous ivuxolimab was administered to patients every 2 weeks at six dose levels: 0.01, 0.1, 0.3, 1.5, 3 and 10 mg/kg. The paper describes the monotherapy dose-escalation part (N of about 57 patients) of the phase I trial of ivuxolimab. Partial responses were achieved by three dose-escalation patients, of whom one had hepatocellular carcinoma and two had cutaneous melanoma. The dose-escalation cohort was over 70% male with a mean age of approximately 60 years, ranging from roughly 23 to 85. Prior anti-PD-1, anti-PD-L1 or anti-CTLA-4 therapy was permitted, and 40% of dose-escalation patients had received checkpoint inhibitors. The full study reports these points: In the 0.1-3.0 mg/kg groups, partial responders had among the lowest normalized peripheral clonal expansion, particularly in CD8+ T cells. At doses of 0.1 to 3.0 mg/kg, clonal expansion of both CD4+ and CD8+ T cells in blood was seen between baseline and week 6. Low levels of normalized T-cell clonal expansion were also seen in some patients who did not respond. After ivuxolimab, more expanded clones were found on average in CD8+ T cells than in CD4+ T cells. The antigen specificity of the clonally expanded peripheral T cells was not determined.

Patients with a history of autoimmune disease or receiving systemic immunosuppression were excluded from the trial. Peripheral blood for TCR sequencing was collected from all dose cohorts at baseline, on cycle 4 day 1, and on cycle 7 day 1. Samples came from an open-label, multicenter, first-in-human phase I dose-escalation trial of ivuxolimab. Adults with locally advanced or metastatic melanoma, renal cell, hepatocellular, or head and neck squamous cell carcinoma were enrolled in the trial. CD4+ and CD8+ T cells were sorted separately from peripheral blood before TCR sequencing. This clone was seen more than once but under ten times. Its specific antigen is unknown. Per-base quality was not reported, and no clone a single base away is much larger than it. The germline V gene encodes CDR1 DFQATT and CDR2 SNEGSKA (reference sequence). At the junction V is shortened by 6 bases and J by 4 bases, with 9 bases in between. The CDR3 holds 11 amino acids from the cysteine to the phenylalanine. Of the read, only the CDR3 DNA is kept; its 33 bases are in frame from base 1.

Genomic DNA was isolated from the sorted cells so that the TCRbeta CDR3 region could be sequenced. The immunoSEQ Assay was used to sequence the TCRbeta CDR3 regions. TCRdb's version of the immuneACCESS table is confined to in-frame rearrangements and falls short of the full clone set. An unresolved V gene accounts for under half of the shortfall where checked; the remainder is of unknown origin. This sample has around 80,000 clones in its table, and roughly nine tenths of those were observed once. Approximately 0.19% of the sample comes from the top ten. The TCR sequence derives from an adult with an advanced solid tumor such as melanoma, head and neck, liver or kidney cancer. Material: CD4+ or CD8+ T cells sorted from blood, obtained in a trial of the OX40 agonist ivuxolimab. Here the chain combines TRBV20-1 and TRBJ1-1; the D gene cannot be resolved reliably. The CDR3 region has the sequence CSALRVTEAFF. The bases read TGCAGTGCGCTACGAGTCACTGAAGCTTTCTTT.